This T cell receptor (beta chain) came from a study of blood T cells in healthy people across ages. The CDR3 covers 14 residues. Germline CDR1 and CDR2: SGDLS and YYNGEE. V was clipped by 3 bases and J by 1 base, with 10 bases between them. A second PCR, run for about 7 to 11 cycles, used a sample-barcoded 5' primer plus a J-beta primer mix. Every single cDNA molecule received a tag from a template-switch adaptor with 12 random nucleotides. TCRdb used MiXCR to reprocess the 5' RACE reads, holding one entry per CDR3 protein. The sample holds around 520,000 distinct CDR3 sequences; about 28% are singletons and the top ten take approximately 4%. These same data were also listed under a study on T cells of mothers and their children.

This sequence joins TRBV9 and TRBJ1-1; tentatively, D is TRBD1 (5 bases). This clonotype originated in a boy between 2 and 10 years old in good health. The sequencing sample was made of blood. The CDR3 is CASSGGEGNTEAFF. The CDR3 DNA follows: TGTGCCAGCAGCGGAGGGGAGGGGAACACTGAAGCTTTCTTT.